These 20 T cell receptor beta chains were sequenced from one sample in a study of shared clonotypes between healthy human individuals. Data came from immunoSEQ multiplex PCR; TCRdb stores just in-frame clones and leaves some out. The table records 600,000 to 750,000 clones, 72% of them present only once. Sequenced: memory CD4+ T cells sorted from blood. This sample's subset: CD45RA-negative fraction. These receptors all come from a woman younger than 45 in good health.

The rearrangement links TRBV19 to TRBJ2-7; D possibly corresponds to TRBD1 (5 bases). The CDR3 loop spans 15 amino acids. CDR1 is LNHDA and CDR2 is SQIVND in the germline V gene (reference sequence). With 2 bases removed from V and 2 bases from J, the gap between germline ends came to 13 bases. The CDR3 here is CASSILQGSTYEQYF. In DNA, the CDR3 is TGTGCCAGTAGTATATTGCAGGGCTCCACCTACGAGCAGTACTTC.

This chain connects TRBV5-1 to TRBJ2-7; D gene uncertain. V was clipped by 4 bases and J by 6 bases, with 17 bases between them. The CDR3 is made up of 14 amino acids. Germline V gene data show CDR1 as SGHRS and CDR2 as YFSETQ. This CDR3 is CASSPPAAPREQYF. The CDR3 bases are TGCGCCAGCAGCCCCCCGGCGGCACCCCGCGAGCAGTACTTC.

This chain joins TRBV2 and TRBJ2-2; a possible D gene is TRBD1 (6 bases). V dropped 2 bases and J dropped 7 bases, with 11 bases sitting between them. The CDR3 has 14 residues. Germline CDR1 and CDR2: SNHLY and FYNNEI. CDR3 in DNA: TGTGCCAGCAGTGAAAGCAGGGGATTCGGGGAGCTGTTTTTT. Residues: CASSESRGFGELFF.

In this sample, this clone turned up once. This sequence joins TRBV5-4 and TRBJ2-1, with 11 bases aligning to TRBD2. There are 15 residues in the CDR3. V gave up 5 bases and J gave up 9 bases; unmatched junction bases: 10. The germline gives CDR1 SGHNT, CDR2 YYREEE (reference sequence). CDR3 in amino acids: CASSLLAGVGSEQFF. The CDR3 nucleotides are TGTGCCAGCAGTCTACTAGCGGGAGTAGGTAGTGAGCAGTTCTTC.

As to this clone: This may come from a read error, since a much larger clone is one base off. The gene calls are TRBV6-1 and TRBJ1-5, with 7 bases fitting TRBD1. Germline loops: CDR1 MNHNS, CDR2 SASEGT. The CDR3 loop spans 14 amino acids. Germline trimming cut 6 bases from V and 0 bases from J; bases unmatched to any gene: 2. Here the CDR3 DNA reads TGTGCCAGCAGGGACAGGTATAGCAATCAGCCCCAGCATTTT. Translated, it gives CASRDRYSNQPQHF.

The chain joins TRBV27 to TRBJ1-1, with D possibly being TRBD1 (5 bases). This CDR3 region has 13 residues. Germline V gene lookup returns CDR1 MNHEY and CDR2 SMNVEV (reference sequence). The ends were cut back, 6 bases at V and 1 base at J, with 9 bases in the middle. CDR3 DNA: TGTGCCAGCAGCCGGACAAGGAACACTGAAGCTTTCTTT. It is translated as CASSRTRNTEAFF.

The rearrangement uses TRBV4-2 and TRBJ2-2, with 12 bases lining up with TRBD1. Germline CDR1 and CDR2: LGHNA and YNFKEQ. The trim removed 0 bases at V and 6 bases at J, leaving 2 bases unmatched. This CDR3 has 16 amino acids. CDR3: CASSQEGQGAAGELFF. CDR3 sequence (DNA): TGTGCCAGCAGCCAAGAGGGACAGGGGGCTGCCGGGGAGCTGTTTTTT.

On this clone itself: Other nucleotide sequences in the sample specify the same CDR3. The rearrangement links TRBV5-1 to TRBJ2-2, with 9 bases identical to TRBD1. The CDR3 extends over 15 amino acids. Germline loops: CDR1 SGHRS, CDR2 YFSETQ. V dropped 1 base and J dropped 3; count of bases not matched to a gene: 1. The DNA of the CDR3 is TGCGCCAGCAGCTTGACAGGGGGCGACACCGGGGAGCTGTTTTTT. This encodes CASSLTGGDTGELFF.

The chain employs TRBV6-5 and TRBJ2-3, with unresolved D. Germline assignment: CDR1 MNHEY and CDR2 SVGAGI. The CDR3 is 15 residues long. With 0 bases removed from V and 2 bases from J, the gap between germline ends came to 9 bases. DNA for the CDR3: TGTGCCAGCAGTTACTCGAACAAAATCACAGATACGCAGTATTTT. Encoded protein: CASSYSNKITDTQYF.

CDR3 region: CASSRIRGWNTEAFF. The CDR3 region has the DNA TGTGCCAGCAGCCGCATCCGAGGGTGGAACACTGAAGCTTTCTTT. This chain connects TRBV5-6 to TRBJ1-1; D unresolved. The germline V gene encodes CDR1 SGHDT and CDR2 YYEEEE. V was shortened by 4 bases and J by 1 base, with 14 bases between the two germline ends. The CDR3 has 15 amino acids.

The rearrangement joins TRBV28 to TRBJ2-7; the match to TRBD2 covers 13 bases. The CDR3 contains 14 residues. V trimming: 9 bases; J trimming: 2 bases; junction bases outside the gene matches: 4. Germline V lookup: CDR1 MDHEN, CDR2 SYDVKM. For the CDR3, the DNA is TGTGCCAGTGTAGGGACTAGCGGGACCTACGAGCAGTACTTC. Its translation: CASVGTSGTYEQYF.

This clone turned up a few times. The chain joins TRBV7-2 to TRBJ1-4; no clear D. Germline V gives CDR1 SGHTA, CDR2 FQGNSA. This CDR3 comprises 13 residues. The V and J ends lost 3 bases and 8 bases respectively, with 10 bases between them. The DNA of the CDR3 is TGTGCCAGCAGCTTCCCCGCCGAAGAAAAACTGTTTTTT. Encoded protein: CASSFPAEEKLFF.

This clone was found a few times. V is TRBV4-1 and J is TRBJ1-5; D may be TRBD1 (5 bases). This CDR3 has 15 residues. Trimming stripped 1 base from V and 5 bases from J, with 12 bases between. The germline CDR1 and CDR2 sequences are MGHRA and YSYEKL. The CDR3 nucleotides read TGCGCCAGCAGCCAAGGGCTACAGGCCGATCAGCCCCAGCATTTT. Its translation is CASSQGLQADQPQHF.

The V gene is TRBV28, the J gene TRBJ2-2; TRBD2 matches at 7 bases. The CDR3 length is 16 residues. With 4 bases clipped from V and 8 bases from J, the junction kept 13 bases outside the gene matches. CDR1 is MDHEN and CDR2 is SYDVKM in the germline V gene. The DNA for the CDR3 is TGTGCCAGCAGTTCCCTTAACGGAGCGGGATTAGGGGAGCTGTTTTTT. Translation gives CASSSLNGAGLGELFF. Looking up the rest from reference TRBV28 and TRBJ2-2 gives the full variable domain: DVKVTQSSRYLVKRTGEKVFLECVQDMDHENMFWYRQDPGLGLRLIYFSYDVKMKEKGDIPEGYSVSREKKERFSLILESASTNQTSMYLCASSSLNGAGLGELFFGEGSRLTVL.

The chain links TRBV28 to TRBJ2-1; 12 bases are shared with TRBD2. This CDR3 is built from 14 residues. With V trimmed by 5 bases and J by 10 bases, 6 bases remained unmatched. From germline, CDR1 is MDHEN and CDR2 SYDVKM. The CDR3 DNA reads TGTGCCAGCAGTCCACGACTAGCGGGGGCCGAGCAGTTCTTC. This encodes CASSPRLAGAEQFF.

In its sample, this clone was seen once. CDR3 in amino acids: CSVETWLAGGTDTQYF. The CDR3 bases are TGCAGCGTTGAGACTTGGCTAGCGGGAGGGACAGATACGCAGTATTTT. J is TRBJ2-3 and V is TRBV29-1, with TRBD2 identical over 12 bases. The trim removed 3 bases at V and 3 bases at J, leaving 7 bases unmatched. CDR1 is SQVTM and CDR2 is ANQGSEA in the germline V gene. The CDR3 has 16 residues.

The V call is TRBV15, the J call TRBJ2-5; 9 bases fit TRBD2. The CDR3 length is 17 residues. The V gene end was trimmed by 1 base and the J gene end by 9 bases; junction bases not matched to a gene: 15. Germline V gene lookup returns CDR1 LNHNV and CDR2 YYDKDF (reference sequence). DNA for the CDR3: TGTGCCACCAGCAGAGTTGGCGGGAGGGCCTCCGGGCTGTCCCAGTACTTC. Translation: CATSRVGGRASGLSQYF. The full variable domain, rest sourced from reference TRBV15 and TRBJ2-5, is DAMVIQNPRYQVTQFGKPVTLSCSQTLNHNVMYWYQQKSSQAPKLLFHYYDKDFNNEADTPDNFQSRRPNTSFCFLDIRSPGLGDTAMYLCATSRVGGRASGLSQYFGPGTRLLVL.

V usage is TRBV4-1 and J usage is TRBJ2-6; 9 bases fit TRBD1. Germline V gene lookup returns CDR1 MGHRA and CDR2 YSYEKL. V shed 3 bases, J shed 1 base, and the junction held 7 bases outside the gene matches. The length of the CDR3 is 18 residues. The CDR3 loop is CASSHSRDRASGANVLTF. The CDR3 DNA sequence: TGCGCCAGCAGCCACTCCCGGGACAGGGCATCTGGGGCCAACGTCCTGACTTTC.

This chain joins TRBV6-4 and TRBJ1-2; 7 bases are a match to TRBD1. The germline gives CDR1 MRHNA, CDR2 SNTAGT. The CDR3 is 15 residues long. The V gene end was trimmed by 5 bases and the J gene end by 4 bases; junction bases not matched to a gene: 10. The CDR3 DNA reads TGTGCCAGCAGTCCCGGAGAGGGGGCGAGCTATGGCTACACCTTC. The encoded protein is CASSPGEGASYGYTF.

The chain couples TRBV18 to TRBJ2-1; D is perhaps TRBD1 or TRBD2 (5 bases each). The CDR3 covers 19 residues. From germline, CDR1 is KGHSH and CDR2 LQKENI. The V end was cut by 3 bases, the J end by 0 bases, with 21 bases between. The CDR3 coding sequence is TGTGCCAGCTCACCGAGAGGGCAGGGTAAGAGGGGCTCCTACAATGAGCAGTTCTTC. It encodes CASSPRGQGKRGSYNEQFF.